The present entry profiles one T cell receptor beta chain with its context. The antigen remains unidentified. This specimen belongs to a study of tumor and adjacent non-tumor tissue in lung cancer. Overall study results and limits: Tumor repertoires had a smaller top 100 clone share than normal lung.

The template was RNA from unsorted bulk tissue. The normal lung tissue was taken more than 3 cm from the tumor edge. Newly diagnosed lung cancer patients had thoracic surgery in China, August–late 2014, without prior chemotherapy. This CDR3 has 14 amino acids. The germline gives CDR1 SGHAT, CDR2 FQNNGV. Trimming pared 8 bases from V and 9 bases from J, leaving 17 bases between. TCRbeta libraries were built with three rounds of nested PCR, modified from ARM-PCR. A single record per CDR3 protein comes from TCRdb applying MiXCR to the multiplex PCR reads. This table holds 40,000 to 45,000 distinct CDR3 sequences, less than 70% found once.

This chain joins TRBV11-2 and TRBJ1-6; possible D gene TRBD1, 6 bases. What was sequenced was distant non-tumor lung tissue. This clonotype originated in a woman between 40 and 55 years old with non-small cell lung cancer. CDR3 in amino acids: CASDSGEPTSPLHF. Here the CDR3 DNA reads TGTGCCAGCGACTCAGGGGAACCAACTTCACCCCTCCACTTT.